This T cell receptor beta chain was captured in a study of cytomegalovirus exposure and HLA in healthy donors. Germline V gene sequence: CDR1 MNHEY, CDR2 SVGAGI. The CDR3 length is 15 residues. Trimming stripped 6 bases from V and 0 bases from J, with 12 bases between. 13 Jbeta primers and 60 Vbeta primers were used for the PCR. Measured with immunoSEQ multiplex PCR; TCRdb has only the in-frame clones, and not every one. The sample carries about 170,000 clones, approximately 81% recorded once. Healthy bone marrow donors made up the donor group. The sample was PBMCs. The chain couples TRBV6-5 to TRBJ1-3, with a tentative D call TRBD1 (6 bases). The sequence was collected from a boy aged 2 to 9 in good health and CMV-seronegative. The CDR3 loop is CASRRRGSSGNTIYF. In DNA, the CDR3 is TGTGCCAGCAGGCGTAGGGGGTCCTCTGGAAACACCATATATTTT.